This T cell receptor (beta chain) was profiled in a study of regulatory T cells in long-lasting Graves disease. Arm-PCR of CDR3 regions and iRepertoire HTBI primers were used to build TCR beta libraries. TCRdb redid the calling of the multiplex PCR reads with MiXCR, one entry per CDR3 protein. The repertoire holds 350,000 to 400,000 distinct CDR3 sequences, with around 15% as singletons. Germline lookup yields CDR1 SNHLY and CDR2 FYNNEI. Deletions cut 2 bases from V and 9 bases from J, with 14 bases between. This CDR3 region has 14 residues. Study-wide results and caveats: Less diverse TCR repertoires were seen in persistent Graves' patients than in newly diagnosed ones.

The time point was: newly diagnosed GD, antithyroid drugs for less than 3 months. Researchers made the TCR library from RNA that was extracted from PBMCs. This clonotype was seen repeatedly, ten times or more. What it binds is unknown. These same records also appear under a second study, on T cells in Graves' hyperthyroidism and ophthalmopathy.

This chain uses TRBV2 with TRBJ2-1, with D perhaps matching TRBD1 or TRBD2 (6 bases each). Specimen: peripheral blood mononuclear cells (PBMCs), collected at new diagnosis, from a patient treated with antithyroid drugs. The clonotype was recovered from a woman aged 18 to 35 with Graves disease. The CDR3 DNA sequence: TGTGCCAGCAGTGAACCCGCCGGGGGCCTTGAGCAGTTCTTC. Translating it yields CASSEPAGGLEQFF.